The sequence of this T cell receptor (beta chain) was determined in a study of blood T cell repertoires in COVID-19. About the research overall: The samples span acute and convalescent COVID-19 from the United States, Italy and Spain.

Original analysis: Estimation of nucleated cell counts relied on the amplification of reference gene primers. The repertoire was sequenced with immunoSEQ multiplex PCR; TCRdb's copy has only in-frame clones and lacks some. V and J calls and clone size come straight from that table; D and trimming were deduced from the DNA. The table shows under 55,000 clones, with around 87% occurring only once. The germline V gene encodes CDR1 SGHDT and CDR2 YYEEEE. Unmatched junction bases numbered 8, after V lost 1 base and J lost 8 bases. The CDR3 extends over 16 amino acids. The sample taken for sequencing was peripheral blood. The V and J genes are TRBV5-6 and TRBJ2-1; TRBD2 aligns across 11 bases. This sequence was found in a woman of 80 years or more with COVID-19, enrolled during active disease. The CDR3 region is CASSLYSGRARDEQFF. DNA of the CDR3: TGTGCCAGCAGCTTGTATAGCGGGAGGGCCAGGGATGAGCAGTTCTTC.